This T cell receptor beta chain was found in a study of breast tumors, draining lymph nodes, adjacent tissues. This clonotype was counted ten times or more. Its antigen is not identified. Study-level points and caveats: Compared with basal-like, luminal-like tumors shared significantly more repertoire with nontumor tissue. Tumor TCR diversity was below lymph nodes but above nontumor tissue. That most tumor T cells come from lymph nodes remained unproven.

Samples came from axillary lymph nodes draining the breast cancer. TCRdb re-derived calls from the multiplex PCR reads in MiXCR, one entry per CDR3 protein. The sample lists around 170,000 distinct CDR3 sequences, about 33% occurring once. J gave up 7 bases and V 6 bases, and 12 bases lay outside the gene matches. Germline CDR1 LNHDA, CDR2 SQIVND (reference sequence). The CDR3 is 15 amino acids. V usage is TRBV19 and J usage is TRBJ1-5, with 7 bases that match TRBD1. The sample was axillary lymph node tissue. This TCR was recovered from a female donor with breast cancer. Some clones in this sample may be carry-over from other donors' samples. The CDR3 here is CASRRTGGQGQPQHF. The DNA of the CDR3 is TGTGCCAGTAGGAGGACAGGTGGGCAAGGACAGCCCCAGCATTTT.